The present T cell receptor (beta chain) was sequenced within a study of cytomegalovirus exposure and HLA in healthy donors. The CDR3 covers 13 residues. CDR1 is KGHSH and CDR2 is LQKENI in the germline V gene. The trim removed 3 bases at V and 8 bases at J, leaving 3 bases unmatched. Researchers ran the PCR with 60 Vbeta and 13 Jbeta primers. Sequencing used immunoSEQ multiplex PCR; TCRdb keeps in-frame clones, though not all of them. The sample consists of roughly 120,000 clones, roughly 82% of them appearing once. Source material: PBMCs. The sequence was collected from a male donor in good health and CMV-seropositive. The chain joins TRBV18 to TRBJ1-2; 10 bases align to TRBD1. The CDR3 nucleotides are TGTGCCAGCTCACCTGGACAGGGGGGCGGCTACACCTTC. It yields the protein CASSPGQGGGYTF.